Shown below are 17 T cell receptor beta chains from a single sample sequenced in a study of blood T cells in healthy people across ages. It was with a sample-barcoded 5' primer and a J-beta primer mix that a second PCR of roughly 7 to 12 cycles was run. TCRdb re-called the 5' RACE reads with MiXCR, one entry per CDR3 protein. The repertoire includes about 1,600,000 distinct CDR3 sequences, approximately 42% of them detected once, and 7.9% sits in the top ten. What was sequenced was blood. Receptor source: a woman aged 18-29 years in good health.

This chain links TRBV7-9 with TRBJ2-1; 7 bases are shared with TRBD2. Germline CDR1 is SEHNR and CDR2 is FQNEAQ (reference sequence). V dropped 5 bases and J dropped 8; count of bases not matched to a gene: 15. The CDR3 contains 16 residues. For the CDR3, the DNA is TGTGCCAGCAGCCGCGGCCCTAGCGGTGAGGGCTATGAGCAGTTCTTC. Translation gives CASSRGPSGEGYEQFF.

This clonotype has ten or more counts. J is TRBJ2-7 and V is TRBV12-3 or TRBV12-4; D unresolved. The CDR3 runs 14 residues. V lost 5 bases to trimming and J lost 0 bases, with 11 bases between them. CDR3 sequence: CASSHQYFSYEQYF. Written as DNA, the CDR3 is TGTGCCAGCAGTCATCAGTACTTCTCCTACGAGCAGTACTTC.

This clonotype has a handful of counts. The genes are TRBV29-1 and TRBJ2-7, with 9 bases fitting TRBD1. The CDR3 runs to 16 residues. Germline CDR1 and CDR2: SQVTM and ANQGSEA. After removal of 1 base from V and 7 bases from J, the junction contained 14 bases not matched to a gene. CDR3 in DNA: TGCAGCGTTGAAGGTTCTGGGACAGGGCTTTACAATGAGCAGTACTTC. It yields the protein CSVEGSGTGLYNEQYF.

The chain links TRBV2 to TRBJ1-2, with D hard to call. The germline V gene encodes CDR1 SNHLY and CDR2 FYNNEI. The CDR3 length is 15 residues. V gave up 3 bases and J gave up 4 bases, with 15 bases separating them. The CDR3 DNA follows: TGTGCCAGCAGTGAGGAACTCGGATACCTCTATGGCTACACCTTC. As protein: CASSEELGYLYGYTF.

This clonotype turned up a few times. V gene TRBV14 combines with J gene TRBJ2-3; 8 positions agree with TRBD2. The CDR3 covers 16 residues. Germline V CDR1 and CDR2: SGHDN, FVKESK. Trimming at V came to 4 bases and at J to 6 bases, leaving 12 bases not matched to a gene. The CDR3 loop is CASSPHPAGAVDTQYF. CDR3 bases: TGTGCCAGCAGCCCCCACCCAGCGGGAGCTGTGGATACGCAGTATTTT.

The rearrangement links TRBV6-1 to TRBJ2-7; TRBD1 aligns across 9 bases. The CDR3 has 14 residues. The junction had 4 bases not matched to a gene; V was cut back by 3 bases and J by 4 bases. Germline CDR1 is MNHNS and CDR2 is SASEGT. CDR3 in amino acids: CASSDGGQGYEQYF. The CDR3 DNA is TGTGCCAGCAGTGACGGCGGACAGGGGTACGAGCAGTACTTC.

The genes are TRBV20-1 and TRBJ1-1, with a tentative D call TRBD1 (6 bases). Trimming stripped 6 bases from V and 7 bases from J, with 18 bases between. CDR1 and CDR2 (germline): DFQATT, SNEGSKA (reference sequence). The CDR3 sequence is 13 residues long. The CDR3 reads CSAQKTDRIEAFF. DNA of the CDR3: TGCAGTGCGCAAAAAACCGACAGGATTGAAGCTTTCTTT.

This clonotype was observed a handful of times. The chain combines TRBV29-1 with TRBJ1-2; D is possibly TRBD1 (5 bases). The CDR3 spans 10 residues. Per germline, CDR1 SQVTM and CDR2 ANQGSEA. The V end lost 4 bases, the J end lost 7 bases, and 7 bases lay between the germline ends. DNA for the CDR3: TGCAGCGTTGTGGACACTGGCTACACCTTC. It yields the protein CSVVDTGYTF.

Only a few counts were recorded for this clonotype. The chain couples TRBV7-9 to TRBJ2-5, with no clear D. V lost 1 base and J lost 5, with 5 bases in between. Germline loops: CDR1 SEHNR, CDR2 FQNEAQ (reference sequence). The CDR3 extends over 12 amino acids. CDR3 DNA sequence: TGTGCCAGCAGCTTAGTGGATGAGACCCAGTACTTC. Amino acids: CASSLVDETQYF.

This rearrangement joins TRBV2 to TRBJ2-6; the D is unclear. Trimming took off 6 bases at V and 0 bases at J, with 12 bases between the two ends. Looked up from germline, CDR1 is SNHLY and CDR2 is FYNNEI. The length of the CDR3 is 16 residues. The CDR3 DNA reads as TGTGCCAGCAGCGAATCCCAAGTCTCTGGGGCCAACGTCCTGACTTTC. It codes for CASSESQVSGANVLTF.

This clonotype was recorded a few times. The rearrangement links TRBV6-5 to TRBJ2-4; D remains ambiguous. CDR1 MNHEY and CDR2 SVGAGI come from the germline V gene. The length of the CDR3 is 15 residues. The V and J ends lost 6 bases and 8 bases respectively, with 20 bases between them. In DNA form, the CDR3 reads TGTGCCAGCAGCCCCACGACTCTCAAGGGTGACATTCAGTACTTC. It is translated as CASSPTTLKGDIQYF.

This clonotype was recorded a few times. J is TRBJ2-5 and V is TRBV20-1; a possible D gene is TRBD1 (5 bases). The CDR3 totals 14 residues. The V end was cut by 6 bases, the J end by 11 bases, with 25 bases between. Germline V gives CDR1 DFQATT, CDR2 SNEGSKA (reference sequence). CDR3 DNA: TGCAGTGCCCCGAGGCAGGGATTATACAATGAGCAGTACTTC. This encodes CSAPRQGLYNEQYF.

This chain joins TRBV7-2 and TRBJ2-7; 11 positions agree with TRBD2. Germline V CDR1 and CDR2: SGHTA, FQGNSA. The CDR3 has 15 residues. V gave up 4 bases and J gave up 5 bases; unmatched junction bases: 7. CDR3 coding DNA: TGTGCCAGCAGCTACCGTAGCGGGAGGGCCCACGAGCAGTACTTC. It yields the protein CASSYRSGRAHEQYF. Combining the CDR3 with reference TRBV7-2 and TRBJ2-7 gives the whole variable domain GAGVSQSPSNKVTEKGKDVELRCDPISGHTALYWYRQSLGQGLEFLIYFQGNSAPDKSGLPSDRFSAERTGGSVSTLTIQRTQQEDSAVYLCASSYRSGRAHEQYFGPGTRLTVT.

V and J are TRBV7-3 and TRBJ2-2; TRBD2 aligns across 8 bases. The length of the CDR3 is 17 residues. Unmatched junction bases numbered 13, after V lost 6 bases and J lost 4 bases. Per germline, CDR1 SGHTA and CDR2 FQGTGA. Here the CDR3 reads CASRPGSSGEGTGELFF. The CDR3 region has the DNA TGTGCCAGCAGGCCTGGGAGTAGCGGGGAGGGCACCGGGGAGCTGTTTTTT.

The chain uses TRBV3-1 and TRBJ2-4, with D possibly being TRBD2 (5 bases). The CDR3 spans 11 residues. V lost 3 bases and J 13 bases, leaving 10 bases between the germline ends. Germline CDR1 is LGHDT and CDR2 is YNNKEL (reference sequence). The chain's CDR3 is CASSHGWEQYF. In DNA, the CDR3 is TGTGCCAGCAGCCACGGGTGGGAGCAGTACTTC.

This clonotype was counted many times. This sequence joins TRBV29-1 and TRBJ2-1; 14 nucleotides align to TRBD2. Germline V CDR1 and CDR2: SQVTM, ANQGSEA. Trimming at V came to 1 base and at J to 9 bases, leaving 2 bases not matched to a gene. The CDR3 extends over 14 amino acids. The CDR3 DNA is TGCAGCGTTGAAGGGACTAGCGGGAGGAGTGAGCAGTTCTTC. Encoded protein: CSVEGTSGRSEQFF.

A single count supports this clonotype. DNA of the CDR3: TGTGCCAGCAAGTTGGGACGGACCAACAATGAGCAGTACTTC. This encodes CASKLGRTNNEQYF. The V and J genes are TRBV11-2 and TRBJ2-5, with D possibly being TRBD1 or TRBD2 (5 bases each). The germline V gene encodes CDR1 SGHAT and CDR2 FQNNGV. Between the trimmed V and J ends, which lost 7 bases and 11 bases, there was a span of 23 bases. This CDR3 is 14 amino acids long.